This passage covers 11 T cell receptor beta chains from one sample sequenced in a study of T cell responses to AZD1222 COVID-19 vaccine. Profiling relied on immunoSEQ multiplex PCR, and the TCRdb table lists in-frame clones only, not all of them. The sample contains 90,000 to 120,000 clones, roughly 86% of which appear only once. Sequencing was performed on peripheral blood, taken 28 days after the second dose of the MenACWY control vaccine. The receptors were gathered from an adult who received the MenACWY meningococcal vaccine as a control.

J is TRBJ2-2 and V is TRBV29-1; D might be TRBD1 or TRBD2, each matching 5 bases. V lost 0 bases to trimming and J lost 0 bases, with 8 bases between them. This CDR3 region has 15 residues. Germline V gene data show CDR1 as SQVTM and CDR2 as ANQGSEA. The chain's CDR3 is CSVEDRETNTGELFF. CDR3 nucleotide sequence: TGCAGCGTTGAAGACAGGGAGACGAACACCGGGGAGCTGTTTTTT.

V usage is TRBV5-1 and J usage is TRBJ1-1; 7 positions match TRBD1. The germline V gene has CDR1 SGHRS and CDR2 YFSETQ. The CDR3 totals 15 residues. V dropped 4 bases and J dropped 3; count of bases not matched to a gene: 9. The CDR3 sequence is CASSPVTGWDTEAFF. CDR3 nucleotide sequence: TGCGCCAGCAGCCCGGTGACAGGGTGGGACACTGAAGCTTTCTTT.

This chain joins TRBV28 and TRBJ1-2; D not certain. V dropped 3 bases and J dropped 4 bases, with 6 bases sitting between them. The CDR3 consists of 12 residues. From germline, CDR1 is MDHEN and CDR2 SYDVKM. CDR3 sequence: CASSFNFYGYTF. CDR3 coding DNA: TGTGCCAGCAGTTTTAATTTCTATGGCTACACCTTC.

This clone was picked up a small number of times. V is TRBV29-1 and J is TRBJ1-2; no reliable D call. The germline CDR1 and CDR2 sequences are SQVTM and ANQGSEA. This CDR3 contains 12 residues. V was cut by 3 bases and J by 1 base, with 6 bases left in between. CDR3 in amino acids: CSVEASNYGYTF. The CDR3 DNA reads TGCAGCGTTGAGGCCAGTAACTATGGCTACACCTTC.

This clone was recorded once. The chain employs TRBV6-5 and TRBJ1-5, with D possibly matching TRBD1 (5 bases). Germline CDR1 reads MNHEY; CDR2 reads SVGAGI. The CDR3 spans 15 residues. Trimming stripped 0 bases from V and 7 bases from J, with 13 bases between. The DNA for the CDR3 is TGTGCCAGCAGTTACTCGGGCAGGGATGGACAGCCCCAGCATTTT. This gives the protein CASSYSGRDGQPQHF.

The chain is built from TRBV7-6 and TRBJ2-3; 12 positions agree with TRBD2. With 5 bases clipped from V and 5 bases from J, the junction kept 5 bases outside the gene matches. The CDR3 runs 15 residues. CDR1 SGHVS and CDR2 FNYEAQ come from the germline V gene. DNA of the CDR3: TGTGCCAGCAGCCCCCAGACTAGCGGGGGAGATACGCAGTATTTT. Translating it yields CASSPQTSGGDTQYF.

The genes are TRBV4-3 and TRBJ1-1; TRBD1 agrees at 12 bases. The CDR3 length is 18 residues. V was pared by 2 bases and J by 3 bases, with 10 bases of the junction left unmatched. From germline, CDR1 is LGHNA and CDR2 YSLEER. The CDR3: CASSQSGTGGSRDTEAFF. The DNA for the CDR3 is TGCGCCAGCAGCCAATCTGGGACAGGGGGCTCAAGGGACACTGAAGCTTTCTTT.

V and J are TRBV7-9 and TRBJ1-5; possible D gene TRBD1, 6 bases. This CDR3 is 15 amino acids long. Germline loops: CDR1 SEHNR, CDR2 FQNEAQ (reference sequence). Trimming stripped 1 base from V and 7 bases from J, with 14 bases between. As DNA, the CDR3 is TGTGCCAGCAGCTTAGGAACAGGGACGGGACAGCCCCAGCATTTT. This translates into CASSLGTGTGQPQHF.

The chain couples TRBV4-1 to TRBJ2-2; D perhaps matches TRBD1 (5 bases). The V gene lost 6 bases and the J gene lost 5 bases, with 7 bases spanning the gap. The CDR3 loop spans 12 amino acids. Germline CDR1 reads MGHRA; CDR2 reads YSYEKL. CDR3 coding DNA: TGCGCCAGCAGTCCAGGGACCGGGGAGCTGTTTTTT. Its protein is CASSPGTGELFF.

The rearrangement joins TRBV9 to TRBJ2-2; 9 positions match TRBD1. CDR1 and CDR2 (germline): SGDLS, YYNGEE. The CDR3 totals 17 residues. Losses at the gene ends were 2 bases for V and 3 bases for J; bases not matched to a gene: 8. CDR3 DNA sequence: TGTGCCAGCAGCGTCTCCCCTGGGACAGGGTACACCGGGGAGCTGTTTTTT. It specifies CASSVSPGTGYTGELFF.

V gene TRBV24-1 combines with J gene TRBJ2-3, with 9 bases aligning to TRBD1. CDR1 is KGHDR, CDR2 SFDVKD, per germline. J gave up 10 bases and V 2 bases, and 6 bases lay outside the gene matches. The CDR3 totals 14 residues. CDR3: CATSDSRRDRAQYF. CDR3 DNA sequence: TGTGCCACCAGTGATTCGAGGCGGGACAGGGCGCAGTATTTT.